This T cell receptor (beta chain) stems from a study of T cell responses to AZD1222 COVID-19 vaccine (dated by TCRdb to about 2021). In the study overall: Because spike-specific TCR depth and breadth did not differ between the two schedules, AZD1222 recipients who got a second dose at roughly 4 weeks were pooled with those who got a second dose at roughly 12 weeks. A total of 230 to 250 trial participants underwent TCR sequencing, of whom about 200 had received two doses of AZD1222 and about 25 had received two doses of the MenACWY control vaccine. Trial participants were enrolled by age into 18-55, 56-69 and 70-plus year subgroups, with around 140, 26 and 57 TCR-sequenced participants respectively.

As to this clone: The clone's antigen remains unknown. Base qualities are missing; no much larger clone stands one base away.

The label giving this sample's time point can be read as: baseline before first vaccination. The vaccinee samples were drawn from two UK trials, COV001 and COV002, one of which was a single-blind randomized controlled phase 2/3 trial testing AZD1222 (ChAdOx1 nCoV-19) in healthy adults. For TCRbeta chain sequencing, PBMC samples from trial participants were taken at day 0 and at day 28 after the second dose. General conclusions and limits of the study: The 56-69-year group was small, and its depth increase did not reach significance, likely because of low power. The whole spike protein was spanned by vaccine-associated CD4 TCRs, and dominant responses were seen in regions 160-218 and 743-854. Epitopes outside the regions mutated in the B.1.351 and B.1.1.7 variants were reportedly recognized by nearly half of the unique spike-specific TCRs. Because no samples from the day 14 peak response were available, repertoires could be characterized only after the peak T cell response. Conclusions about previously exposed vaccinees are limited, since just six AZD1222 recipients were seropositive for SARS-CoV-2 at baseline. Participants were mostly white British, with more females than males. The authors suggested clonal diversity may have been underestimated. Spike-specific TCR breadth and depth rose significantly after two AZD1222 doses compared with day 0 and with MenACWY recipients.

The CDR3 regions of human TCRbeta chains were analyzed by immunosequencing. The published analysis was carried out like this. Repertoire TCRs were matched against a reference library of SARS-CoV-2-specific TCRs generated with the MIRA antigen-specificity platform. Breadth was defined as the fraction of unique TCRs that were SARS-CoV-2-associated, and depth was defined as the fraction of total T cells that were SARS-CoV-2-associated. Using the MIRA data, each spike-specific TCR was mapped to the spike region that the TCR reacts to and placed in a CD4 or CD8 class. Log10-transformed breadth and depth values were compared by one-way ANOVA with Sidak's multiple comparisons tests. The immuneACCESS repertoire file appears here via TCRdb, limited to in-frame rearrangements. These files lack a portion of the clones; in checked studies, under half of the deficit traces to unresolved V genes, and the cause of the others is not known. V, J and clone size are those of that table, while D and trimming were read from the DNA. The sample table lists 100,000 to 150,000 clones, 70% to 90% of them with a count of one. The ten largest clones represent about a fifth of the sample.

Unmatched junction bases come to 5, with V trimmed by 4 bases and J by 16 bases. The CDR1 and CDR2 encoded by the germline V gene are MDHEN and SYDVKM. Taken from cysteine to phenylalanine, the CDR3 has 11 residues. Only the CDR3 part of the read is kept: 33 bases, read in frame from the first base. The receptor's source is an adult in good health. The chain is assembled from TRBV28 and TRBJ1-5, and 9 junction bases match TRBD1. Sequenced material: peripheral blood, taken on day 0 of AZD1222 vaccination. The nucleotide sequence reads TGTGCCAGCAGTTCAACGGGACAGGGCCATTTT. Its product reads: CASSSTGQGHF.